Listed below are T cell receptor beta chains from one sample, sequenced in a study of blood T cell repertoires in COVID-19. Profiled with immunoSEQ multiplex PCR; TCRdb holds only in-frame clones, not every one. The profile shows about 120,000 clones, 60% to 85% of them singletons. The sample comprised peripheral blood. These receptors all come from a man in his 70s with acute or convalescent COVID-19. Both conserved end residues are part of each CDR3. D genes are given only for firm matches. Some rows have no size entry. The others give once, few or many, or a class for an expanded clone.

DNA: TGCGCCAGCAGCTCTTTCCCAGGGGAAGAGCAGTACTTC
CDR3: CASSSFPGEEQYF
V: TRBV5-1
J: TRBJ2-7
D: .
size: many

DNA: TGTGCCAGCAGCTTGGCTTTCATGGGCAGTGGCACTGAAGCTTTCTTT
CDR3: CASSLAFMGSGTEAFF
V: TRBV5-6
J: TRBJ1-1
D: .
size: .

DNA: TGTGCCAGCAGCTTAGGTGGTCTAGCGGGACACTACGAGCAGTACTTC
CDR3: CASSLGGLAGHYEQYF
V: TRBV11-2
J: TRBJ2-7
D: TRBD2
size: .

DNA: TGTGCCAGCAGCTTCGGCCTGGGGGGTGCCGCCTACGAGCAGTACTTC
CDR3: CASSFGLGGAAYEQYF
V: TRBV5-6
J: TRBJ2-7
D: .
size: once

DNA: TGTGCCAGCAGCCACGGGGTAGGGAAGGGCACTGAAGCTTTCTTT
CDR3: CASSHGVGKGTEAFF
V: TRBV3-1/TRBV3-2
J: TRBJ1-1
D: .
size: .

DNA: TGTGCCAGCAGCTTACCGGACAATGAGCAGTTCTTC
CDR3: CASSLPDNEQFF
V: TRBV5-4
J: TRBJ2-1
D: .
size: .

DNA: TGTGCCAGTGCCGCGACAGATTATAGCAATCAGCCCCAGCATTTT
CDR3: CASAATDYSNQPQHF
V: TRBV19
J: TRBJ1-5
D: .
size: .

DNA: TGTGCCAGCAGCCGGGGACAGGGCAATTCACCCCTCCACTTT
CDR3: CASSRGQGNSPLHF
V: TRBV6-5
J: TRBJ1-6
D: TRBD1
size: few

DNA: TGTGCCAGCAGTGCCTCCAGGGGGCTCTTCTTTAATCAGCCCCAGCATTTT
CDR3: CASSASRGLFFNQPQHF
V: TRBV28
J: TRBJ1-5
D: TRBD1
size: few

DNA: TGTGCCACCAGTGCGTCAACGGGACTAGAAACGGGGGAGCAGTACTTC
CDR3: CATSASTGLETGEQYF
V: TRBV24-1
J: TRBJ2-7
D: TRBD2
size: .

DNA: TGTGCCAGCAGCTTAGGGGATCAGCCCCAGCATTTT
CDR3: CASSLGDQPQHF
V: TRBV5-6
J: TRBJ1-5
D: .
size: .

DNA: TGTGCCCGCACGACCGGGGGGCCCCTAGCCAAAAACATTCAGTACTTC
CDR3: CARTTGGPLAKNIQYF
V: TRBV28
J: TRBJ2-4
D: .
size: .

DNA: TGTGCCAGCAGTCCAAGGTCTCAGAGGGGCTACACCTTC
CDR3: CASSPRSQRGYTF
V: TRBV27
J: TRBJ1-2
D: .
size: .

DNA: TGTGCCAGCAGCTTAGACGGGGGGGTGTCCTACAATGAGCAGTTCTTC
CDR3: CASSLDGGVSYNEQFF
V: TRBV7-3
J: TRBJ2-1
D: TRBD2
size: .

DNA: TGTGCCAGCGGCTTACAGGGGGGAAGCAATCAGCCCCAGCATTTT
CDR3: CASGLQGGSNQPQHF
V: TRBV6-6
J: TRBJ1-5
D: TRBD1
size: .

DNA: TGTGCCAGCAGCCCAGGGGAGATCTACGAGCAGTACTTC
CDR3: CASSPGEIYEQYF
V: TRBV9
J: TRBJ2-7
D: .
size: .

DNA: TGTGCCAGCAGCTTAGATCCGGGGTCCAATCAGCCCCAGCATTTT
CDR3: CASSLDPGSNQPQHF
V: TRBV7-6
J: TRBJ1-5
D: .
size: once

DNA: TGTGCCAGCAGCCTACGGACAGGGGGCGACACCGGGGAGCTGTTTTTT
CDR3: CASSLRTGGDTGELFF
V: TRBV7-3
J: TRBJ2-2
D: TRBD1
size: .

DNA: TGTGCCAGCGGCCGACAGGCGGCCGGCTACACCTTC
CDR3: CASGRQAAGYTF
V: TRBV5-8
J: TRBJ1-2
D: .
size: .

DNA: TGTGCCAGCAGCGGGACAGGGGCGTCGGGTGAAAAACTGTTTTTT
CDR3: CASSGTGASGEKLFF
V: TRBV5-4
J: TRBJ1-4
D: TRBD1
size: .

DNA: TGTGCCAGCAGCTTGGGACAGGGCGGGGACGAGCAGTACTTC
CDR3: CASSLGQGGDEQYF
V: TRBV5-4
J: TRBJ2-7
D: .
size: .

DNA: TGTGCCAGCAGTTTGGGTAGCGGGGGGTTTTCCTACAATGAGCAGTTCTTC
CDR3: CASSLGSGGFSYNEQFF
V: TRBV6-2/TRBV6-3
J: TRBJ2-1
D: TRBD2
size: .

DNA: TGTGCCAGCAGGCCGGTTCCCTCCTACGAGCAGTACTTC
CDR3: CASRPVPSYEQYF
V: TRBV27
J: TRBJ2-7
D: .
size: .

DNA: TGTGCCAGCAGCCCCACCTCGGCGGGGGCTTCTGGAAACACCATATATTTT
CDR3: CASSPTSAGASGNTIYF
V: TRBV7-8
J: TRBJ1-3
D: .
size: .

DNA: TGCGCCAGCAGCTTTGGACAAACTGGGGCCAACGTCCTGACTTTC
CDR3: CASSFGQTGANVLTF
V: TRBV5-1
J: TRBJ2-6
D: .
size: .

DNA: TGCGCCAGCAGGACAGGGAACACCGGGGAGCTGTTTTTT
CDR3: CASRTGNTGELFF
V: TRBV5-1
J: TRBJ2-2
D: .
size: .

DNA: TGTGCCTGGAGCCGGGACAGGGGAGAAAGGACCTTC
CDR3: CAWSRDRGERTF
V: TRBV30
J: TRBJ1-2
D: TRBD1
size: few

DNA: TGTGCCAGCAGCCCACCGGCGGGGGGCGAGACCCAGTACTTC
CDR3: CASSPPAGGETQYF
V: TRBV9
J: TRBJ2-5
D: TRBD2
size: .

DNA: TGTGCCAGCAGCTTAGGTTGGGCGGGTACTAGCACAGATACGCAGTATTTT
CDR3: CASSLGWAGTSTDTQYF
V: TRBV7-2
J: TRBJ2-3
D: .
size: once

DNA: TGTGCCAGCACCCCCCCCAGGGGAGAGGAATATGGCTACACCTTC
CDR3: CASTPPRGEEYGYTF
V: TRBV28
J: TRBJ1-2
D: .
size: .

DNA: TGCGCCAGCAGCCCTTACGGACTAGCGGGAGGAGGGGTTAGCACAGATACGCAGTATTTT
CDR3: CASSPYGLAGGGVSTDTQYF
V: TRBV5-1
J: TRBJ2-3
D: TRBD2
size: .

DNA: TGTGCCATCAGCCGGGACAGGTTAGACTCTGGGGCCAACGTCCTGACTTTC
CDR3: CAISRDRLDSGANVLTF
V: TRBV10-3
J: TRBJ2-6
D: TRBD1
size: once

DNA: TGTGCCAGCAGCAAAGCCCTCTCTCCCCTGGCAGATTCTAATGAAAAACTGTTTTTT
CDR3: CASSKALSPLADSNEKLFF
V: TRBV21-1
J: TRBJ1-4
D: .
size: .

DNA: TGTGCCAGCAGTGTCCAGGGCCCTGAAAAACTGTTTTTT
CDR3: CASSVQGPEKLFF
V: TRBV6-2/TRBV6-3
J: TRBJ1-4
D: .
size: .

DNA: TGTGCCAGCAACCCTGACAGGGAAGAGACCCAGTACTTC
CDR3: CASNPDREETQYF
V: TRBV7-2
J: TRBJ2-5
D: TRBD1
size: .

DNA: TGTGCCAGCAGCCCTGAAGCGGGGGGGCCGTGGAATGAGCAGTTCTTC
CDR3: CASSPEAGGPWNEQFF
V: TRBV7-2
J: TRBJ2-1
D: TRBD2
size: .

DNA: TGTGCCAGCAGCTCCCCCCGTGACAGGGGGAGTAAAGCTTTCTTT
CDR3: CASSSPRDRGSKAFF
V: TRBV5-4
J: TRBJ1-1
D: TRBD1
size: .